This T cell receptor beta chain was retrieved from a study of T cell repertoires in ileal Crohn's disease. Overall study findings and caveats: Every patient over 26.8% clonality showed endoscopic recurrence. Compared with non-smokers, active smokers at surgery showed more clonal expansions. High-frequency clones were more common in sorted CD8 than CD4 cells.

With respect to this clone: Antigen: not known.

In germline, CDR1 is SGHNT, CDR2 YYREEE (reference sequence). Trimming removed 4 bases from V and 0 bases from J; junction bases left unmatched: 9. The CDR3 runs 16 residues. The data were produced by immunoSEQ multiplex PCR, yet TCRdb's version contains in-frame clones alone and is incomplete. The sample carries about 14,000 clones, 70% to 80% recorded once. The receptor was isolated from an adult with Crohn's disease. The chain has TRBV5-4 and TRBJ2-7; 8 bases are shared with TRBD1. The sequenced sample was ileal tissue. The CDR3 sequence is CASSPGGQGASYEQYF. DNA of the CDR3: TGTGCCAGCAGCCCTGGCGGGCAGGGGGCCTCCTACGAGCAGTACTTC.